The next 5 T cell receptor beta chains were all read from a single sample in a study of T cells expressing NK-cell markers. TCRdb reprocessed the 5' RACE reads and keeps a single row for each CDR3 protein, giving no DNA. Recorded here are some 390,000 distinct CDR3 sequences; the top ten clones represent 9.5% to 12%. What was sequenced was blood T cells: a sorted CD56 or NKG2C T cell subset, CD4+ or CD8+ T cells, or bulk PBMC T cells (not recorded which). These TCRs come from a woman aged 50 to 60 in good health.

This CDR3 reads CASSHLAGAPNEQFF. The V and J genes are TRBV4-2 and TRBJ2-1; TCRdb designates TRBD2, a call that cannot be tested without DNA. This CDR3 comprises 15 residues. Germline V gives CDR1 LGHNA, CDR2 YNFKEQ.

The chain couples TRBV19 to TRBJ2-5; TCRdb designates TRBD2, a call that cannot be tested without DNA. Germline assignment: CDR1 LNHDA and CDR2 SQIVND (reference sequence). The length of the CDR3 is 16 residues. CDR3 region: CASSIDRGTSRETQYF.

This chain connects TRBV12-5 to TRBJ2-1. Germline V gene lookup returns CDR1 LGHNT and CDR2 FRNRAP. CDR3 length: 13 amino acids. The CDR3 sequence is CASGLSGLNEQFF.

The gene calls are TRBV10-3 and TRBJ1-1. The CDR3 spans 15 residues. CDR1 is ENHRY and CDR2 is SYGVKD in the germline V gene. Here the CDR3 reads CAISDGWPGDTEAFF.

The V gene is TRBV7-3, the J gene TRBJ2-2; the D call from TCRdb, TRBD1, cannot be confirmed without DNA. CDR1 and CDR2 from the germline V gene are SGHTA and FQGTGA. This CDR3 is built from 14 residues. The chain's CDR3 is CASRVGPNTGELFF.